This T cell receptor beta chain appears in the sequencing data of a study of CXCR3-negative and CXCR3-positive naive CD8 T cells. Turning to the study itself: TRB reads totalled about 140 million, about 1.5 +/- 0.3 million per library.

Details on this clonotype: Its specificity is unknown.

All CD8+ T cell subsets were sorted in triplicate at 300,000 cells each. The germline gives CDR1 MGHRA, CDR2 YSYEKL. The CDR3 has 14 amino acids. General study results and limits: High diversity, comparable across both naive subsets, contrasted with much lower diversity in memory CD8+ cells.

The method, 5' RACE with UMI labels, was used to prepare the TRB cDNA libraries. No DNA is given; TCRdb re-called the 5' RACE reads and lists each CDR3 protein once. This repertoire comprises roughly 40,000 distinct CDR3 sequences; its ten largest clones make up roughly 7.7%. Sequencing was carried out using memory CD8+ T cells from blood. The TCR comes from a human donor in good health. Some clones in this sample may be carry-over from other donors' samples. V is TRBV4-1 and J is TRBJ1-1; TCRdb proposes TRBD1, but this gene call is untestable without DNA. The CDR3 spells CASSQAGMNTEAFF.